Below, 23 T cell receptor beta chains from the same sample are listed, as sequenced in a study of OX40 agonist ivuxolimab in advanced cancers. Data came from immunoSEQ multiplex PCR; TCRdb stores just in-frame clones and leaves some out. The table includes roughly 84,000 clones, about 85% detected once. This specimen consisted of CD4+ or CD8+ T cells sorted from blood, obtained in a trial of the OX40 agonist ivuxolimab. Source of these receptors: an adult with an advanced solid tumor such as melanoma, head and neck, liver or kidney cancer.

The chain joins TRBV6-5 to TRBJ1-5; 7 positions agree with TRBD1. The germline V gene encodes CDR1 MNHEY and CDR2 SVGAGI. V lost 6 bases to trimming and J lost 5 bases; unmatched junction nucleotides: 4. The CDR3 length is 13 residues. The CDR3 sequence: CASSRQGDQPQHF. The CDR3 nucleotides read TGTGCCAGCAGCCGACAGGGTGATCAGCCCCAGCATTTT.

The rearrangement links TRBV15 to TRBJ1-3; TRBD1 might be the D (6 bases). V lost 0 bases, J lost 4 bases, and 10 bases lay in between. CDR1 and CDR2 from the germline V gene are LNHNV and YYDKDF (reference sequence). The CDR3 has 15 residues. The CDR3 coding sequence is TGTGCCACCAGCAGAGATCCAGGGGAGGGAAACACCATATATTTT. Amino acid sequence: CATSRDPGEGNTIYF.

The chain joins TRBV11-3 to TRBJ2-2; D remains unclear. V was shortened by 2 bases and J by 2 bases, with 9 bases between the two germline ends. The CDR3 spans 15 residues. Germline V gene data show CDR1 as SGHNT and CDR2 as YENEEA. The CDR3 reads CASSLRTQNTGELFF. CDR3 coding DNA: TGTGCCAGCAGCTTAAGGACCCAAAACACCGGGGAGCTGTTTTTT. Full variable domain (rest looked up from reference TRBV11-3 and TRBJ2-2): EAGVVQSPRYKIIEKKQPVAFWCNPISGHNTLYWYLQNLGQGPELLIRYENEEAVDDSQLPKDRFSAERLKGVDSTLKIQPAELGDSAVYLCASSLRTQNTGELFFGEGSRLTVL.

This chain joins TRBV29-1 and TRBJ1-1, with D tentatively TRBD1 (6 bases). CDR1 is SQVTM and CDR2 is ANQGSEA in the germline V gene. Between the trimmed V and J ends, which lost 6 bases and 1 base, there was a span of 15 bases. The CDR3 consists of 14 residues. CDR3 sequence (DNA): TGCAGCGTCCAGTACAGGGTTTCGAACACTGAAGCTTTCTTT. Its protein product is CSVQYRVSNTEAFF.

The CDR3 loop is CAISDGGPNEQYF. DNA for the CDR3: TGTGCCATCAGTGACGGGGGGCCCAACGAGCAGTACTTC. The genes are TRBV10-3 and TRBJ2-7; TRBD2 is a possible D gene (7 bases). V was clipped by 3 bases and J by 5 bases, with 11 bases between them. CDR1 and CDR2 (germline): ENHRY, SYGVKD. CDR3 length: 13 residues.

The chain recombines TRBV20-1 with TRBJ2-5; 8 bases match TRBD1. V dropped 5 bases and J dropped 11; count of bases not matched to a gene: 4. This CDR3 has 10 residues. Germline CDR1 DFQATT, CDR2 SNEGSKA (reference sequence). The CDR3 sequence: CSAVRDRQYF. CDR3 coding DNA: TGCAGTGCTGTCCGGGACAGGCAGTACTTC.

This rearrangement joins TRBV5-1 to TRBJ2-5, with 7 bases aligning to TRBD1. The CDR3 covers 16 residues. Trimming cost V 0 bases and J 2 bases; bases outside gene matches: 7. Germline CDR1 reads SGHRS; CDR2 reads YFSETQ. The CDR3 DNA is TGCGCCAGCAGCTTGGCCCGGACAGGAGCTCAAGAGACCCAGTACTTC. Translated, it gives CASSLARTGAQETQYF.

This chain connects TRBV4-1 to TRBJ2-5, with D uncertain. The J call may be faulty, since TRBJ2-7 better matches the DNA end. Germline CDR1 MGHRA, CDR2 YSYEKL. The CDR3 is 14 amino acids. In DNA, the CDR3 is TGCGCCAGCAGCCTAAACTCACGCTCCTACGAGCAGTACTTC. Its protein is CASSLNSRSYEQYF.

The gene calls are TRBV7-9 and TRBJ1-4; possible D gene TRBD1, 6 bases. Germline V gene sequence: CDR1 SEHNR, CDR2 FQNEAQ (reference sequence). This CDR3 is 15 amino acids long. Trimming cost V 5 bases and J 4 bases, with 14 bases left between them. The CDR3 DNA sequence: TGTGCCAGCAGCCTCCCGACAGGCCATAATGAAAAACTGTTTTTT. Protein sequence: CASSLPTGHNEKLFF.

This clone showed up just once. The chain recombines TRBV7-6 with TRBJ2-7, with D possibly TRBD1 on 6 matching bases. The CDR3 covers 15 residues. Trimming cost V 1 base and J 0 bases, with 10 bases left between them. From germline, CDR1 is SGHVS and CDR2 FNYEAQ. CDR3 residues: CASSLGQGSSYEQYF. The DNA of the CDR3 is TGTGCCAGCAGCTTAGGGCAGGGGAGCTCCTACGAGCAGTACTTC. Full variable domain (missing parts from reference TRBV7-6 and TRBJ2-7): GAGVSQSPRYKVTKRGQDVALRCDPISGHVSLYWYRQALGQGPEFLTYFNYEAQQDKSGLPNDRFSAERPEGSISTLTIQRTEQRDSAMYRCASSLGQGSSYEQYFGPGTRLTVT.

The chain carries TRBV2 and TRBJ1-1; D might be TRBD1 (5 bases). Germline V gene data show CDR1 as SNHLY and CDR2 as FYNNEI. Trimming left V 3 bases short and J 5 bases short, with 13 bases between. The CDR3 has 14 amino acids. This CDR3 reads CASSEGQGETEAFF. The CDR3 DNA reads as TGTGCCAGCAGTGAGGGGCAGGGTGAGACTGAAGCTTTCTTT.

The gene calls are TRBV6-5 and TRBJ1-2; D remains unclear. The germline gives CDR1 MNHEY, CDR2 SVGAGI. This CDR3 is built from 15 residues. V was clipped by 2 bases and J by 1 base, with 11 bases between them. The CDR3 DNA sequence: TGTGCCAGCAGTTACCGTGGCGACGGTAACTATGGCTACACCTTC. Protein product: CASSYRGDGNYGYTF.

This chain connects TRBV11-2 to TRBJ2-3; 10 nucleotides align to TRBD2. The CDR3 extends over 18 amino acids. With 0 bases clipped from V and 3 bases from J, the junction kept 9 bases outside the gene matches. The V gene's germline CDR1 is SGHAT and CDR2 FQNNGV. The CDR3 region is CASSLDDSSGSVTDTQYF. CDR3 coding DNA: TGTGCCAGCAGCTTAGATGATTCTAGCGGGAGTGTTACAGATACGCAGTATTTT.

The V gene is TRBV2, the J gene TRBJ1-6; D gene ambiguous. There are 13 residues in the CDR3. V lost 3 bases, J lost 8 bases, and 8 bases lay in between. CDR1 and CDR2 (germline): SNHLY, FYNNEI. For the CDR3, the DNA is TGTGCCAGCAGTGACGAACATGATTCACCCCTCCACTTT. Its protein is CASSDEHDSPLHF.

The CDR3 spells CASSVTGTGFYEQYF. The CDR3 region has the DNA TGTGCCAGCAGCGTAACCGGGACAGGATTCTACGAGCAGTACTTC. The gene calls are TRBV9 and TRBJ2-7, with 8 nucleotides matching TRBD1. V trimming: 1 base; J trimming: 3 bases; junction bases outside the gene matches: 6. This CDR3 spans 15 amino acids. Germline-derived CDR1 and CDR2 are SGDLS and YYNGEE.

CDR3 amino acids: CASSLFGTLGNQPQHF. CDR3 in DNA: TGTGCCAGCAGCCTATTCGGGACGTTGGGCAATCAGCCCCAGCATTTT. The chain carries TRBV4-2 and TRBJ1-5, with D possibly matching TRBD1 (5 bases). Between the trimmed V and J ends, which lost 4 bases and 2 bases, there was a span of 15 bases. This CDR3 comprises 16 residues. CDR1 is LGHNA, CDR2 YNFKEQ, per germline.

The V call is TRBV6-4, the J call TRBJ2-2; D not resolved. Trimming left V 5 bases short and J 7 bases short, with 8 bases between. Germline V lookup: CDR1 MRHNA, CDR2 SNTAGT. The CDR3 has 12 residues. This CDR3 is CASSPSYGELFF. CDR3 DNA sequence: TGTGCCAGCAGTCCTTCCTACGGGGAGCTGTTTTTT.

The V gene is TRBV5-4, the J gene TRBJ2-5; D is uncertain. Trimming shortened V by 2 bases and J by 1 base, and 12 bases separated the two germline ends. The CDR3 is made up of 15 amino acids. Germline CDR1 reads SGHNT; CDR2 reads YYREEE (reference sequence). The CDR3 loop reads CASSFSGSSQETQYF. The CDR3 DNA reads as TGTGCCAGCAGCTTCTCTGGCAGCTCCCAAGAGACCCAGTACTTC.

CDR3 protein: CASSVAAGLNTEAFF. The CDR3 nucleotides read TGTGCCAGCAGCGTAGCTGCGGGTTTGAACACTGAAGCTTTCTTT. J is TRBJ1-1 and V is TRBV9; no definite D call. Germline CDR1 is SGDLS and CDR2 is YYNGEE. Trimming left V 0 bases short and J 0 bases short, with 9 bases between. The CDR3 spans 15 residues.

The chain is built from TRBV19 and TRBJ1-4; possible D gene TRBD1, 6 bases. The V gene's germline CDR1 is LNHDA and CDR2 SQIVND (reference sequence). The CDR3 is 17 amino acids. Trimming stripped 1 base from V and 1 base from J, with 13 bases between. In DNA form, the CDR3 reads TGTGCCAGTAGTATAGGCACAGGAGGGGGAACTAATGAAAAACTGTTTTTT. This gives the protein CASSIGTGGGTNEKLFF.

This chain uses TRBV5-1 with TRBJ2-1; 9 bases fit TRBD1. CDR3 length: 14 amino acids. The V segment lost 4 bases and the J segment 8 bases; nucleotides outside the gene matches: 7. Germline V gene sequence: CDR1 SGHRS, CDR2 YFSETQ. CDR3 DNA: TGCGCCAGCAGCATGGGACAGGGTGGGGATGAGCAGTTCTTC. Amino acid sequence: CASSMGQGGDEQFF.

The chain carries TRBV5-1 and TRBJ1-2; D unclear. The CDR3 spans 13 residues. Germline V gene sequence: CDR1 SGHRS, CDR2 YFSETQ. Deletions cut 7 bases from V and 0 bases from J, with 10 bases between. The CDR3 coding sequence is TGCGCCAGCCGCCAGACTGCTAACTATGGCTACACCTTC. Its translation is CASRQTANYGYTF.

J is TRBJ1-4 and V is TRBV6-5, with a tentative D call TRBD1 (6 bases). CDR1 and CDR2 (germline): MNHEY, SVGAGI. There are 13 residues in the CDR3. V lost 7 bases and J 1 base, leaving 7 bases between the germline ends. The CDR3 sequence: CASTQGTNEKLFF. The CDR3 nucleotides read TGTGCCAGCACACAGGGAACTAATGAAAAACTGTTTTTT.